The rows below give T cell receptor beta chains drawn from one sample of a study of cytomegalovirus exposure and HLA in healthy donors. Repertoires were generated with immunoSEQ multiplex PCR, while TCRdb's copy carries only in-frame clones and drops some. The sample gives 85,000 to 130,000 clones, about two thirds of which show up once; less than 0.95% is in the top ten. Input material: PBMCs. The receptors come from a boy younger than 18 in good health and CMV-seronegative. The CDR3 runs from the conserved cysteine through the conserved F or W. The order of the fields is V gene, clone size, CDR3 protein. The size of a clone is reported for some rows only, either as once, few or many, or as a class for expanded clones.

>TRBV4-1|-
CASSQRRGNEKLFF
>TRBV9|-
CASSVSGGTQYF
>TRBV9|few
CASSVLARPNNEQFF
>TRBV7-2|few
CASGPTASNQPQHF
>TRBV6-6|few
CAMVTVGGDPAFF
>TRBV9|-
CASSPSGGAKSYEQYF
>TRBV5-1|-
CASSLGQANEKLFF
>TRBV7-2|-
CASSLAGDSFYGYTF
>TRBV28|few
CASSPPTGGNQPQHF
>TRBV9|-
CASSSEGTDTQYF
>TRBV6-5|-
CASTERGLMNTEAFF
>TRBV5-7|-
CASREQFF
>TRBV10-3|-
CAISPYFSDRHTEAFF
>TRBV5-4|once
CASSSDREVEAFF
>TRBV9|-
CASSAGPQETQYF
>TRBV4-1|-
CATSWLRGETQYF
>TRBV2|once
CASTLSYEQYF
>TRBV4-1|-
CASSQDRGGKSNQPQHF
>TRBV21-1|-
CASSELAGVRTDTQYF
>TRBV4-1|-
CASSQATQNNQPQHF
>TRBV9|-
CASSGGGINQPQHF
>TRBV29-1|-
CSVEGTADTQYF